These 13 T cell receptor beta chains came from one sample sequenced in a study of regulatory T cells in long-lasting Graves disease. Time point of the sample: newly diagnosed GD, antithyroid drugs for less than 3 months. From RNA extracted from PBMCs, the TCR library was made. According to the study, TCR beta libraries were built with iRepertoire HTBI primers and CDR3-region Arm-PCR. Each CDR3 protein gets one entry after TCRdb re-called the multiplex PCR reads with MiXCR. The sample lists fewer than 550,000 distinct CDR3 sequences, about 16% occurring once. These same data were also listed under a study on T cells in Graves' hyperthyroidism and ophthalmopathy.

This sample comprised peripheral blood mononuclear cells (PBMCs), obtained at new diagnosis, from a patient treated with antithyroid drugs. These receptors all come from a woman aged 35 to 59 with Graves disease.

V gene TRBV5-1 combines with J gene TRBJ1-1; D gene ambiguous. Germline V lookup: CDR1 SGHRS, CDR2 YFSETQ. This CDR3 region has 13 residues. Trimming stripped 0 bases from V and 14 bases from J, with 17 bases between. CDR3 sequence: CASSLAGLSPEFF. The CDR3 DNA follows: TGCGCCAGCAGCTTGGCCGGACTCAGCCCAGAGTTCTTT. Full variable domain (remainder filled in from reference TRBV5-1 and TRBJ1-1): KAGVTQTPRYLIKTRGQQVTLSCSPISGHRSVSWYQQTPGQGLQFLFEYFSETQRNKGNFPGRFSGRQFSNSRSEMNVSTLELGDSALYLCASSLAGLSPEFFGQGTRLTVV.

In its sample, this clonotype was seen many times. A read error may produce the germline difference seen at one junction end. The chain couples TRBV5-1 to TRBJ2-5; no clear D. The CDR3 is 15 residues long. Germline CDR1 is SGHRS and CDR2 is YFSETQ. The CDR3 DNA follows: TGCGCCAGCAGCTTGACAGACACCAACCAGGAGACCCAGTACTTC. Its protein product is CASSLTDTNQETQYF.

This chain joins TRBV19 and TRBJ2-2; D perhaps matches TRBD2 (6 bases). Germline V gene sequence: CDR1 LNHDA, CDR2 SQIVND (reference sequence). Trimming took off 8 bases at V and 7 bases at J, with 20 bases between the two ends. The CDR3 sequence is 15 residues long. The CDR3 nucleotides read TGTGCCAGTGCGGTTAGTGGAGGGAATATCGGGGAGCTGTTTTTT. This translates into CASAVSGGNIGELFF.

The chain uses TRBV18 and TRBJ2-4, with a tentative D call TRBD2 (5 bases). The CDR3 is 13 amino acids. The ends were cut back, 9 bases at V and 9 bases at J, with 18 bases in the middle. The germline gives CDR1 KGHSH, CDR2 LQKENI. CDR3 nucleotides: TGTGCCAGTTCCGTATTCGAGGAGGCCATTCAGTACTTC. It is translated as CASSVFEEAIQYF.

This clonotype occurred a few times. The chain employs TRBV7-2 and TRBJ2-7; 7 bases fit TRBD2. The CDR3 extends over 21 amino acids. With V trimmed by 2 bases and J by 2 bases, 24 bases remained unmatched. Germline CDR1 and CDR2: SGHTA and FQGNSA. Here the CDR3 DNA reads TGTGCCAGCAGCTTAAGCCCCGCGGTGGCTAGCGGTTTACCAAAAACCTACGAGCAGTACTTC. Amino acid sequence: CASSLSPAVASGLPKTYEQYF.

This clonotype came up a few times. The J gene is TRBJ1-2, the V gene TRBV7-9, with 9 bases matching TRBD1. This CDR3 is 15 amino acids long. Germline trimming cut 5 bases from V and 3 bases from J; bases unmatched to any gene: 7. Germline loops: CDR1 SEHNR, CDR2 FQNEAQ (reference sequence). This CDR3 reads CASSPSRQGDYGYTF. For the CDR3, the DNA is TGTGCCAGCAGCCCCAGCCGACAGGGGGACTATGGCTACACCTTC.

The genes are TRBV7-9 and TRBJ2-1, with 11 nucleotides matching TRBD2. This CDR3 is built from 16 residues. V lost 4 bases to trimming and J lost 2 bases; unmatched junction nucleotides: 4. Germline values: CDR1 SEHNR, CDR2 FQNEAQ (reference sequence). CDR3 residues: CASSYSGGDPYNEQFF. CDR3 DNA sequence: TGTGCCAGCAGCTATAGCGGGGGGGACCCCTACAATGAGCAGTTCTTC.

This clonotype was counted many times. This rearrangement joins TRBV12-3 or TRBV12-4 to TRBJ2-3; 9 bases align to TRBD2. The CDR3 covers 16 residues. V trimming: 6 bases; J trimming: 3 bases; junction bases outside the gene matches: 10. The CDR3 sequence is CASRTTRSGGTDTQYF. The CDR3 nucleotides read TGTGCCAGCAGAACTACGCGAAGCGGGGGGACAGATACGCAGTATTTT.

This clonotype was observed at least ten times. CDR3 protein: CASSPAGLEKLFF. The CDR3 DNA follows: TGTGCCAGCTCACCCGCGGGTCTTGAAAAACTGTTTTTT. The V gene is TRBV18, the J gene TRBJ1-4; D ambiguous. Trimming took 3 bases from V and 7 from J, leaving 9 bases between them. CDR3 size: 13 residues. Germline loops: CDR1 KGHSH, CDR2 LQKENI.

This clonotype occurred a few times. This chain joins TRBV12-3 or TRBV12-4 and TRBJ1-1, with a possible D match to TRBD1 (5 bases). Trimming took off 11 bases at V and 6 bases at J, with 16 bases between the two ends. CDR3 size: 12 residues. This CDR3 reads CADRGVGAEAFF. CDR3 bases: TGTGCCGACCGGGGGGTCGGCGCTGAAGCTTTCTTT.

This clonotype occurred many times. The chain couples TRBV3-1 to TRBJ2-7; 11 nucleotides agree with TRBD2. The CDR3 consists of 17 residues. Trimming removed 5 bases from V and 1 base from J; junction bases left unmatched: 10. In germline, CDR1 is LGHDT, CDR2 YNNKEL (reference sequence). The CDR3 DNA is TGTGCCAGCAGCAAACCCCAGGGACTAGCGGAATCCTACGAGCAGTACTTC. Residues: CASSKPQGLAESYEQYF.

This clonotype has at least ten counts. The chain links TRBV12-3 or TRBV12-4 to TRBJ2-2; D is perhaps TRBD1 or TRBD2 (5 bases each). The CDR3 is made up of 15 amino acids. The germline V and J ends were trimmed by 5 bases and 7 bases, with 17 bases remaining between them. The CDR3 DNA reads TGTGCCAGCAGTCCTGACTACCTGGGGGACGGGGAGCTGTTTTTT. Protein sequence: CASSPDYLGDGELFF.

In this sample, this clonotype turned up many times. This sequence joins TRBV2 and TRBJ1-1; TRBD1 is a possible D gene (5 bases). This CDR3 has 15 amino acids. V shed 6 bases and J shed 1 base, with 15 bases lying between them. Germline CDR1 and CDR2: SNHLY and FYNNEI. In DNA, the CDR3 is TGTGCCAGCAGCGGAACCGGGACGGAGAACACTGAAGCTTTCTTT. Translated, it gives CASSGTGTENTEAFF.